The T cell receptor (beta chain) described here comes from a study of cytomegalovirus exposure and HLA in healthy donors. Overall study results and limits: Earlier results showed most TCR beta V segments being productive about 87% or about 30% of the time. Analyzed later, association rates of TCRs varied across HLA loci, with DRB1 most and HLA-C fewest. Researchers counted approximately 160 TCR beta chains as cytomegalovirus-associated.

Germline V lookup: CDR1 MNHGY, CDR2 SVAAGI. The junction had 6 bases not matched to a gene; V was cut back by 6 bases and J by 2 bases. CDR3 length: 14 residues. With regard to this clone: Its antigen is undetermined.

Primers included in the PCR were 60 Vbeta and 13 Jbeta primers. Measured with immunoSEQ multiplex PCR; TCRdb has only the in-frame clones, and not every one. The table lists about 190,000 clones, more than 75% of them singletons. The rearrangement links TRBV6-9 to TRBJ2-7; 8 nucleotides agree with TRBD1. This TCR derives from a woman in her thirties in good health and CMV-seropositive. Sequencing used PBMCs. In DNA form, the CDR3 reads TGTGCCAGCAGAACTCCAGGGGGCCCCTACGAGCAGTACTTC. It codes for CASRTPGGPYEQYF.